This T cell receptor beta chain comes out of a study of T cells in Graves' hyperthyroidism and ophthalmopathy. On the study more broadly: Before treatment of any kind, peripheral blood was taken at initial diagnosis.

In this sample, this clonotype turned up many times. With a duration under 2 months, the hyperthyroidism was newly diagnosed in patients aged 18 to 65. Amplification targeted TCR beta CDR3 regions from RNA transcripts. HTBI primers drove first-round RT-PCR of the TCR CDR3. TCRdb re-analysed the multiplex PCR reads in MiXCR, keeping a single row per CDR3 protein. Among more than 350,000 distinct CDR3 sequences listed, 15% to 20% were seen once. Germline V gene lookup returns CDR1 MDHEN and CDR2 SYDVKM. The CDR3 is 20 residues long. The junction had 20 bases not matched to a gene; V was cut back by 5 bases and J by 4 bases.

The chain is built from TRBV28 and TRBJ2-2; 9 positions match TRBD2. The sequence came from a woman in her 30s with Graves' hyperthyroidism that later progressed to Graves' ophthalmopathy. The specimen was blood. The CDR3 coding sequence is TGTGCCAGCAGTCTAAGGCGCGGCCTAGCGGGAAGTTTCTCCACCGGGGAGCTGTTTTTT. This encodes CASSLRRGLAGSFSTGELFF.